This TCR beta chain was recovered during a study of T cells expressing NK-cell markers. Whole-study context: Sequencing covered eight donors, seven HCMV-seropositive and one seronegative. Study-wide results and limits: Several donors' CD3+CD56-NKG2C+ cells were dominated by the same clonotypes. Whether expanded NKG2C+ T cell clones were HCMV-specific remained unclear.

Remarks on this clonotype: Its target is unknown.

The CDR3 consists of 16 residues. Germline V gives CDR1 DFQATT, CDR2 SNEGSKA (reference sequence). Following a re-call of the 5' RACE reads, TCRdb has one entry per CDR3 protein and lacks DNA. This table holds approximately 440,000 distinct CDR3 sequences. The specimen sequenced was blood T cells: a sorted CD56 or NKG2C T cell subset, CD4+ or CD8+ T cells, or bulk PBMC T cells (not recorded which). J is TRBJ2-1 and V is TRBV20-1; the D gene TCRdb calls, TRBD2, cannot be checked with no DNA. This TCR derives from a woman in her fifties or sixties in good health. CDR3 residues: CSARGPGLAGPNEQFF.